The clone carrying this TCR beta chain was observed a few times. The antigen is undetermined. This CDR3 spans 17 amino acids. Germline V gene data show CDR1 as KGHDR and CDR2 as SFDVKD. V was pared by 4 bases and J by 0 bases, with 7 bases of the junction left unmatched. This was the immunoSEQ version 4 assay in survey mode. Some clones are missing from TCRdb's copy, which holds only in-frame ones; the method was immunoSEQ multiplex PCR. The profile shows 40,000 to 55,000 clones, approximately 90% of them singletons. Nonspecific anti-CD3/anti-CD28 bead stimulation represents the broad CD4+ T cell repertoire. Sorting of responding CD4+ T cells relied on upregulated CD40 ligand together with CD69. The sample belongs to a study of persistence of HIV-infected CD4 T cells.

The clonotype was recovered from an adult woman with HIV who was CMV-seropositive. This rearrangement joins TRBV24-1 to TRBJ1-3, with 8 bases lining up with TRBD1. This material consisted of CD4+ T cells sorted from PBMCs after approximately 19-hour stimulation, taken from a patient who received antiretroviral therapy. The CDR3 region is CATSDSDRDRSGNTIYF. The CDR3 DNA is TGTGCCACCAGTGACTCGGACAGGGACCGCTCTGGAAACACCATATATTTT.